One sample yielded the 32 T cell receptor beta chains listed below, sequenced in a study of early T cells in non-severe SARS-CoV-2 infection. TCRdb used MiXCR to reprocess the 5' RACE reads, holding one entry per CDR3 protein. The sample has approximately 35,000 distinct CDR3 sequences, 5.5% to 7% seen once. The sequenced sample was whole blood. These receptors were taken from an adult who was a healthcare worker with PCR-confirmed SARS-CoV-2 infection or an uninfected control (not recorded which).

There are a few counts of this clonotype. The chain joins TRBV20-1 to TRBJ2-6; D gene uncertain. The CDR3 has 14 residues. Trimming stripped 3 bases from V and 1 base from J, with 7 bases between. CDR1 and CDR2 (germline): DFQATT, SNEGSKA (reference sequence). Here the CDR3 reads CSARPESGANVLTF. Written as DNA, the CDR3 is TGCAGTGCTAGGCCCGAGTCTGGGGCCAACGTCCTGACTTTC.

The chain couples TRBV7-6 to TRBJ1-3; D might be TRBD1 (6 bases). In germline, CDR1 is SGHVS, CDR2 FNYEAQ. V lost 4 bases and J 4 bases, leaving 11 bases between the germline ends. The CDR3 spans 14 residues. DNA for the CDR3: TGTGCCAGCAGCTCGGACAGAGTCGGAAACACCATATATTTT. It encodes CASSSDRVGNTIYF.

This clonotype showed up just a few times. The V and J genes are TRBV7-4 and TRBJ2-7, with no clear D. From germline, CDR1 is SGHVT and CDR2 SQSDAQ. The V end was cut by 3 bases, the J end by 2 bases, with 11 bases between. The CDR3 loop spans 14 amino acids. CDR3 nucleotide sequence: TGTGCCAGCAGCTTTCACAAGGGCGCCTACGAGCAGTACTTC. Translating gives CASSFHKGAYEQYF.

The chain uses TRBV29-1 and TRBJ2-5, with D possibly being TRBD1 (6 bases). Per the germline V gene, CDR1 is SQVTM and CDR2 is ANQGSEA. The CDR3 covers 13 residues. V gave up 4 bases and J gave up 2 bases, with 11 bases separating them. This chain's CDR3 is CSVGSTGQETQYF. CDR3 sequence (DNA): TGCAGCGTTGGGTCGACAGGACAAGAGACCCAGTACTTC.

V gene TRBV29-1 combines with J gene TRBJ2-5, with D maybe TRBD2 (6 bases). Trimming removed 4 bases from V and 2 bases from J, with 8 bases in between. This CDR3 is built from 12 residues. Germline lookup yields CDR1 SQVTM and CDR2 ANQGSEA. As DNA, the CDR3 is TGCAGCGTTGTAGCGGAGCAAGAGACCCAGTACTTC. Protein: CSVVAEQETQYF.

This clonotype showed up many times. The chain is built from TRBV24-1 and TRBJ2-2; 7 nucleotides line up with TRBD1. Germline V gene lookup returns CDR1 KGHDR and CDR2 SFDVKD. The CDR3 runs 15 residues. J was trimmed by 3 bases and V by 4 bases; bases with no gene match: 4. The CDR3 spells CATSEGDRDTGELFF. CDR3 DNA sequence: TGTGCCACCAGTGAAGGAGACAGGGACACCGGGGAGCTGTTTTTT.

This clonotype was counted many times. The V call is TRBV20-1, the J call TRBJ2-1; a possible D gene is TRBD1 (5 bases). CDR1 DFQATT and CDR2 SNEGSKA come from the germline V gene (reference sequence). This CDR3 has 16 amino acids. V lost 0 bases and J lost 4, with 16 bases in between. CDR3 sequence (DNA): TGCAGTGCTAGAGATTATGCCAGGGTAGGGTACAATGAGCAGTTCTTC. Translating it yields CSARDYARVGYNEQFF.

This clonotype was detected ten times or more. This sequence joins TRBV28 and TRBJ2-1; D is unclear. Germline CDR1 MDHEN, CDR2 SYDVKM. Trimming cost V 5 bases and J 1 base, with 6 bases left between them. This CDR3 spans 13 amino acids. The CDR3 DNA is TGTGCCAGCAGTCTCGTTTCCTACAATGAGCAGTTCTTC. As protein: CASSLVSYNEQFF. Based on the CDR3 plus reference TRBV28 and TRBJ2-1, the full variable domain is DVKVTQSSRYLVKRTGEKVFLECVQDMDHENMFWYRQDPGLGLRLIYFSYDVKMKEKGDIPEGYSVSREKKERFSLILESASTNQTSMYLCASSLVSYNEQFFGPGTRLTVL.

This clonotype was counted many times. CDR3 sequence reads: CASGWGPSNQPQHF. CDR3 nucleotide sequence: TGTGCCAGTGGGTGGGGGCCCAGCAATCAGCCCCAGCATTTT. The chain joins TRBV28 to TRBJ1-5; weak D call: TRBD1 (6 bases). V was pared by 9 bases and J by 1 base, with 13 bases between. The CDR3 covers 14 residues. Germline CDR1 and CDR2: MDHEN and SYDVKM.

This clonotype was seen at least ten times. This rearrangement joins TRBV7-3 to TRBJ2-7, with 9 bases aligning to TRBD2. Germline V lookup: CDR1 SGHTA, CDR2 FQGTGA. The CDR3 sequence is 18 residues long. V dropped 5 bases and J dropped 3; count of bases not matched to a gene: 17. CDR3 DNA: TGTGCCAGCAGCCCGGTAAAGGGAGGGCTAGCGGGGCGCTACGAGCAGTACTTC. It yields the protein CASSPVKGGLAGRYEQYF.

This clonotype was observed many times. This chain connects TRBV6-5 to TRBJ2-1, with a tentative D call TRBD2 (5 bases). CDR3 length: 12 residues. Trimming took off 5 bases at V and 8 bases at J, with 10 bases between the two ends. The germline V gene encodes CDR1 MNHEY and CDR2 SVGAGI. CDR3 protein: CASSRTGDEQFF. CDR3 bases: TGTGCCAGCAGTCGGACTGGGGATGAGCAGTTCTTC.

This clonotype occurred a few times. This chain uses TRBV10-1 with TRBJ2-3; D unclear. Trimming left V 3 bases short and J 0 bases short, with 7 bases between. Germline V lookup: CDR1 WNHNN, CDR2 SYGVQD (reference sequence). The CDR3 has 14 residues. The CDR3 loop reads CASSDEFSTDTQYF. The CDR3, as DNA: TGCGCCAGCAGTGATGAGTTTAGCACAGATACGCAGTATTTT.

This chain joins TRBV4-1 and TRBJ2-7; TRBD1 is a possible D gene (6 bases). This CDR3 has 15 residues. Germline V gene data show CDR1 as MGHRA and CDR2 as YSYEKL. The V end was cut by 4 bases, the J end by 0 bases, with 13 bases between. CDR3 coding DNA: TGCGCCAGCAGCCTGGGACACTCGGTCTCCTACGAGCAGTACTTC. Protein: CASSLGHSVSYEQYF.

This clonotype has at least ten counts. The chain uses TRBV30 and TRBJ2-2; D may be TRBD2 (6 bases). V was pared by 0 bases and J by 10 bases, with 18 bases between. The CDR3 sequence is 15 residues long. Germline V CDR1 and CDR2: GTSNPN, SVGIG (reference sequence). CDR3 in amino acids: CAWSVPGDPIPELFF. CDR3 nucleotides: TGTGCCTGGAGTGTACCGGGAGACCCGATTCCGGAGCTGTTTTTT.

This clonotype was detected many times. The rearrangement links TRBV10-3 to TRBJ2-1; D possibly corresponds to TRBD2 (6 bases). The V gene's germline CDR1 is ENHRY and CDR2 SYGVKD. The CDR3 length is 17 residues. V was cut by 7 bases and J by 0 bases, with 19 bases left in between. The CDR3 spells CAITQSSGLDSYNEQFF. The CDR3 region has the DNA TGTGCCATCACCCAATCCTCGGGACTCGACTCCTACAATGAGCAGTTCTTC.

There are a few counts of this clonotype. The chain links TRBV20-1 to TRBJ2-7, with 8 nucleotides matching TRBD1. The CDR3 spans 13 residues. The junction had 6 bases not matched to a gene; V was cut back by 7 bases and J by 1 base. Germline-derived CDR1 and CDR2 are DFQATT and SNEGSKA (reference sequence). For the CDR3, the DNA is TGCAGTGGGGCACAGGGGGAATCCTACGAGCAGTACTTC. As protein: CSGAQGESYEQYF.

By share, this clonotype counts as medium-sized (0.01 to 0.1%). CDR3 region: CASNPSGSSGANVLTF. The CDR3 DNA reads TGTGCCAGCAACCCAAGTGGTAGTTCTGGGGCCAACGTCCTGACTTTC. This chain links TRBV6-5 with TRBJ2-6; D is undetermined. CDR1 and CDR2 from the germline V gene are MNHEY and SVGAGI. The CDR3 contains 16 residues. Trimming left V 7 bases short and J 1 base short, with 14 bases between.

The table lists this clonotype with a few counts. The chain combines TRBV9 with TRBJ2-1, with a weak D call TRBD2 (6 bases). This CDR3 has 18 residues. From germline, CDR1 is SGDLS and CDR2 YYNGEE. V was cut by 10 bases and J by 5 bases, with 31 bases left in between. Here the CDR3 DNA reads TGTGCCCCCACCACCTTAGGCGGGACGGCGTGGGGTAACAATGAGCAGTTCTTC. It specifies CAPTTLGGTAWGNNEQFF. The full variable domain, in which reference TRBV9 and TRBJ2-1 provide the parts outside the CDR3, is DSGVTQTPKHLITATGQRVTLRCSPRSGDLSVYWYQQSLDQGLQFLIQYYNGEERAKGNILERFSAQQFPDLHSELNLSSLELGDSALYFCAPTTLGGTAWGNNEQFFGPGTRLTVL.

This clonotype was seen repeatedly, ten times or more. This CDR3 is CASSLETPWKAFF. CDR3 nucleotide sequence: TGCGCCAGCAGCTTGGAGACTCCCTGGAAAGCTTTCTTT. The chain employs TRBV5-1 and TRBJ1-1; unclear D gene. Germline CDR1 is SGHRS and CDR2 is YFSETQ. Deletions cut 0 bases from V and 9 bases from J, with 12 bases between. The CDR3 runs 13 residues.

This clonotype was counted ten times or more. The V and J genes are TRBV19 and TRBJ2-6; D uncertain. Trimming stripped 9 bases from V and 2 bases from J, with 8 bases between. The CDR3 spans 13 residues. CDR1 and CDR2 from the germline V gene are LNHDA and SQIVND (reference sequence). As DNA, the CDR3 is TGTGCCAGCCGGCAGGCTGGGGCCAACGTCCTGACTTTC. Encoded protein: CASRQAGANVLTF.

Concerning this clonotype itself: This may be a read error: a much more frequent sequence differs by one nucleotide. The chain joins TRBV29-1 to TRBJ1-4, with 10 bases that match TRBD1. Germline V lookup: CDR1 SQVTM, CDR2 ANQGSEA. The CDR3 loop spans 15 amino acids. Here the CDR3 DNA reads TGCAACGTTGAAGGCCGGACAGGGGGAGAGGAAAAACTGTTTTTT. It yields the protein CNVEGRTGGEEKLFF.

In this sample, this clonotype turned up many times. The rearrangement uses TRBV29-1 and TRBJ2-3; 9 positions match TRBD2. CDR3 size: 13 residues. Trimming removed 6 bases from V and 4 bases from J; junction bases left unmatched: 5. Germline V lookup: CDR1 SQVTM, CDR2 ANQGSEA. This CDR3 reads CSVDSGRPDTQYF. The CDR3 region has the DNA TGCAGCGTCGATAGCGGGAGACCAGATACGCAGTATTTT.

This clonotype has a count of ten or more. The gene calls are TRBV12-3 or TRBV12-4 and TRBJ1-1; tentatively, D is TRBD1 (6 bases). V lost 4 bases to trimming and J lost 0 bases, with 9 bases between them. The CDR3 is 14 residues long. The DNA of the CDR3 is TGTGCCAGCAGTTCCACAGGGCTGAACACTGAAGCTTTCTTT. This codes for CASSSTGLNTEAFF.

This clonotype was picked up many times. This sequence joins TRBV5-1 and TRBJ1-6; D is uncertain. From germline, CDR1 is SGHRS and CDR2 YFSETQ. V shed 0 bases and J shed 9 bases, with 13 bases lying between them. This CDR3 contains 15 residues. Written as DNA, the CDR3 is TGCGCCAGCAGCTTGGATCGGACTAGTACTTCACCCCTCCACTTT. It is translated as CASSLDRTSTSPLHF.

In its sample, this clonotype was seen many times. The rearrangement links TRBV6-1 to TRBJ1-1, with 7 positions matching TRBD1. Trimming at V came to 7 bases and at J to 1 base, leaving 6 bases not matched to a gene. Germline V gene data show CDR1 as MNHNS and CDR2 as SASEGT. The CDR3 extends over 14 amino acids. The DNA for the CDR3 is TGTGCCAGCACGATGGGACAGCAGAACACTGAAGCTTTCTTT. Protein: CASTMGQQNTEAFF.

This clonotype was seen ten or more times. The genes are TRBV18 and TRBJ1-6, with 7 bases that match TRBD1. Germline lookup yields CDR1 KGHSH and CDR2 LQKENI. J was trimmed by 7 bases and V by 2 bases; bases with no gene match: 2. This CDR3 comprises 14 residues. DNA for the CDR3: TGTGCCAGCTCACCAGGGACAGACAATTCACCCCTCCACTTT. Translating it yields CASSPGTDNSPLHF.

This clonotype was found many times. The gene calls are TRBV5-1 and TRBJ1-5; D might be TRBD1 (5 bases). The CDR3 is 16 residues long. Between the trimmed V and J ends, which lost 0 bases and 5 bases, there was a span of 15 bases. Germline CDR1 SGHRS, CDR2 YFSETQ. The CDR3, as DNA: TGCGCCAGCAGCTTGGGTGGAGGAAGAGGGGATCAGCCCCAGCATTTT. As protein: CASSLGGGRGDQPQHF.

This sequence joins TRBV19 and TRBJ1-2; no clear D. The V end was cut by 3 bases, the J end by 4 bases, with 12 bases between. Germline assignment: CDR1 LNHDA and CDR2 SQIVND (reference sequence). The CDR3 has 14 amino acids. CDR3 DNA sequence: TGTGCCAGTAGTATTACGGAGGGTCGCTATGGCTACACCTTC. Its translation is CASSITEGRYGYTF.

This clonotype was seen repeatedly, ten times or more. The chain carries TRBV6-4 and TRBJ1-5; TRBD1 is a possible D gene (6 bases). V lost 3 bases to trimming and J lost 5 bases, with 8 bases between them. CDR1 is MRHNA and CDR2 is SNTAGT in the germline V gene. The CDR3 extends over 13 amino acids. CDR3 DNA: TGTGCCAGCAGTGAAGAGGGGGATCAGCCCCAGCATTTT. Encoded protein: CASSEEGDQPQHF.

At least ten counts were recorded for this clonotype. This chain joins TRBV20-1 and TRBJ2-7, with 7 bases identical to TRBD2. V was pared by 6 bases and J by 3 bases, with 5 bases of the junction left unmatched. The V gene's germline CDR1 is DFQATT and CDR2 SNEGSKA (reference sequence). The CDR3 extends over 12 amino acids. As DNA, the CDR3 is TGCAGTGCAAGGGACTATTACTACGAGCAGTACTTC. Translating it yields CSARDYYYEQYF.

This clonotype was counted ten times or more. This sequence joins TRBV6-5 and TRBJ2-1; TRBD2 agrees at 7 bases. The CDR3 runs to 14 residues. Germline CDR1 reads MNHEY; CDR2 reads SVGAGI. The junction had 5 bases not matched to a gene; V was cut back by 2 bases and J by 7 bases. CDR3 nucleotides: TGTGCCAGCAGTTACAACCGGCGGGAGAATGAGCAGTTCTTC. Protein product: CASSYNRRENEQFF.

This clonotype was detected many times. The junction departs from germline at one end; a sequencing error may be responsible. The CDR3 DNA follows: TGTGCTAGCAGCCGGCTAGCGGGGGGAATGGATACGCAGTATTTT. Protein product: CASSRLAGGMDTQYF. The chain joins TRBV7-7 to TRBJ2-3; 11 bases are a match to TRBD2. Germline V gene lookup returns CDR1 SSHAT and CDR2 FNYEAQ (reference sequence). The CDR3 has 15 residues.